The clone carrying this T cell receptor beta chain was observed a few times. Its antigen is currently unknown. This same CDR3 is encoded by further DNA sequences in the sample. Reverse transcribing all isolated RNA meant expressed TCRB transcripts were sequenced. Here immunoSEQ multiplex PCR was the method, and the copy in TCRdb shows in-frame clones only, minus some. The repertoire holds about 640,000 clones, with 12% as singletons. The sample comes from a study of beta chain features in type 1 diabetes. Looked up from germline, CDR1 is SGHTA and CDR2 is FQGNSA. V gave up 3 bases and J gave up 4 bases; unmatched junction bases: 0. This CDR3 has 13 amino acids. Broader study findings: Moderate yet significant TCRB CDR3 shortening was seen in Type 1 diabetes patients in all four CD4+ subsets.

The sequence came from a young man with type 1 diabetes. The sequenced sample consisted of naive CD4+ T cells from blood. The chain has TRBV7-2 and TRBJ1-5; TRBD1 matches 7 bases. CDR3 amino acids: CASSLTGNQPQHF. The DNA of the CDR3 is TGTGCCAGCAGCTTGACAGGGAATCAGCCCCAGCATTTT.